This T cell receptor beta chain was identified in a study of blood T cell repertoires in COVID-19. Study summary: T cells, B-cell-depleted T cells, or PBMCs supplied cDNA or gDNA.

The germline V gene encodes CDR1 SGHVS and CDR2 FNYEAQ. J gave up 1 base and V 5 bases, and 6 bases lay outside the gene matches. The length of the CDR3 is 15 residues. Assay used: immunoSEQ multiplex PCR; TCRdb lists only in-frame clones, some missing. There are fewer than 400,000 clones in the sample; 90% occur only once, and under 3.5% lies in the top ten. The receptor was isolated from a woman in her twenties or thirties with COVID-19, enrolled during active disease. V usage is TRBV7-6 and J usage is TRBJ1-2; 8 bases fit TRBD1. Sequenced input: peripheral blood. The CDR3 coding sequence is TGTGCCAGCAGCCAACGGACAGGGTTTAACTATGGCTACACCTTC. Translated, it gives CASSQRTGFNYGYTF. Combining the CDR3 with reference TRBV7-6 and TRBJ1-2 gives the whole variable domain GAGVSQSPRYKVTKRGQDVALRCDPISGHVSLYWYRQALGQGPEFLTYFNYEAQQDKSGLPNDRFSAERPEGSISTLTIQRTEQRDSAMYRCASSQRTGFNYGYTFGSGTRLTVV.